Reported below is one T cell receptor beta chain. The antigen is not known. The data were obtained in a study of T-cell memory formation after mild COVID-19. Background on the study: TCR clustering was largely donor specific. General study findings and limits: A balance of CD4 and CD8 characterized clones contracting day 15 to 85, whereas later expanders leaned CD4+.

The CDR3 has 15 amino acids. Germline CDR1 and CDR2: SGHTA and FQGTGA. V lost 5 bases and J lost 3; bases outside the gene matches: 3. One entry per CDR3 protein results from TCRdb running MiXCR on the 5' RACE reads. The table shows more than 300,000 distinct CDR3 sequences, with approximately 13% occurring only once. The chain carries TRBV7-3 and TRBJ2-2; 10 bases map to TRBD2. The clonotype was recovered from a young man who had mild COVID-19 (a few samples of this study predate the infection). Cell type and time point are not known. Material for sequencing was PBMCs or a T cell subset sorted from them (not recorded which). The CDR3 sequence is CASSRSGGDTGELFF. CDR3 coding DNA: TGTGCCAGCAGCCGAAGCGGGGGGGACACCGGGGAGCTGTTTTTT.